Given below is one T cell receptor (beta chain) in context. Its specificity is unknown. This CDR3 contains 10 residues. Germline V gene lookup returns CDR1 ENHRY and CDR2 SYGVKD. Deletions cut 10 bases from V and 2 bases from J, with 5 bases between. The record originates from a study of Graves' ophthalmopathy and Graves' hyperthyroidism. TCR beta CDR3 amplification used RNA transcripts. RT-PCR was first run with HTBI primers, then multiplex PCR in a second round. TCRdb re-analysed the multiplex PCR reads in MiXCR, keeping a single row per CDR3 protein. The profile shows 240,000 or so distinct CDR3 sequences, around 45% of them singletons. Moderate-to-severe activity, CAS ≥3, NOSPECS ≥4 and a duration under 3 months were seen in donors with ophthalmopathy. Other autoimmune disease, uncontrolled infection, pregnancy and lactation led to exclusion. Broader study findings: Forecasting of ophthalmopathy progression by the model achieved 70.59% sensitivity and 72.22% specificity. Appearing in blood as well were most expanded thyroid clonotypes above 0.001 frequency.

Sequencing used peripheral blood. The chain has TRBV10-3 and TRBJ2-5; no reliable D call. The source is an adult man with Graves' ophthalmopathy. The CDR3 nucleotides are TGTGCCACCATGCAAGAGACCCAGTACTTC. It translates to CATMQETQYF.